This T cell receptor beta chain was captured in a study of T cell responses to AZD1222 COVID-19 vaccine (dated by TCRdb to about 2021). Turning to the overall study: AZD1222 recipients whose second dose came at about 4 weeks and those whose second dose came at about 12 weeks were combined into one group, since spike-specific TCR depth and breadth did not differ between the two schedules. A total of over 230 trial participants underwent TCR sequencing, of whom about 210 had received two doses of AZD1222 and around 26 had received two doses of the MenACWY control vaccine. Trial participants were enrolled by age into subgroups of 18-55, 56-69 and 70-plus years, and around 150, 28 and 57 TCR-sequenced participants, respectively, were included in these subgroups.

The investigation overall reported the following: Reportedly, close to half of the unique spike-specific TCRs recognized epitopes lying outside the regions that are mutated in the B.1.351 and B.1.1.7 variants. The vaccine-associated CD4 TCRs covered the entire spike protein, and the dominant responses fell in regions 160-218 and 743-854. A significant rise in spike-specific TCR breadth and depth was observed after two AZD1222 doses relative to day 0 and relative to MenACWY recipients. No day 14 peak-response samples were available, so repertoires were characterized only after the peak T cell response. Conclusions about previously exposed vaccinees are limited, since just a handful of AZD1222 recipients were seropositive for SARS-CoV-2 at baseline. In the small 56-69-year group, the increase in depth fell short of significance, most likely because of low power. Participants were mostly white British and included more females than males, and it was suggested by the authors that clonal diversity may have been underestimated.

The CDR3 contains 14 residues, cysteine and phenylalanine counted. Only the CDR3 DNA stays, 42 bases, in frame from base 1. V loses 0 bases of germline sequence and J loses 2 bases, and the interval between the two ends is 7 bases. The germline V gene encodes CDR1 SGDLS and CDR2 YYNGEE. The time point label for this specimen denotes: baseline before first vaccination. Samples from vaccinated people were obtained from the UK trials COV001 and COV002, which included a single-blind randomized controlled phase 2/3 trial of AZD1222 (ChAdOx1 nCoV-19) in healthy adults. Trial participant PBMC samples were collected at day 0 and day 28 after the second dose for TCRbeta chain sequencing. The CDR3 regions of human TCRbeta chains were subjected to immunosequencing. In the original analysis: TCRs in the repertoires were compared against a reference library of SARS-CoV-2-specific TCRs that had been generated with the MIRA antigen-specificity platform. Breadth meant the fraction of unique TCRs that were SARS-CoV-2-associated, whereas depth meant the fraction of total T cells that were SARS-CoV-2-associated. Using the MIRA data, each spike-specific TCR was assigned both to the spike region to which the TCR was reactive and to a CD4 or CD8 class. Log10-transformed breadth and depth values were compared by one-way ANOVA with Sidak's multiple comparisons tests. Entries here come from immuneACCESS through TCRdb and include only in-frame sequences with V and J called. Some clones fail to appear in such tables; in the studies checked, an unresolved V gene covers under half of the shortfall, and the cause of the remainder is unknown. V and J calls and clone size are as listed in that table; D and trimming were resolved from the DNA. This sample holds about 260,000 clones; approximately 93% were observed only once. In total, the top ten clones hold around 0.6% of the sample.

In the case of this clone: It lacks a known antigen. No per-base quality is available; no much larger clone lies one base away.

This TCR was sampled from an adult in good health. This chain is built from TRBV9 and TRBJ2-3, with the D gene not clear enough to name. The material sequenced was peripheral blood, taken on day 0 of AZD1222 vaccination. The CDR3 region reads CASSVEDDTDTQYF. The nucleotide sequence is TGTGCCAGCAGCGTAGAGGACGACACAGATACGCAGTATTTT.